The 30 T cell receptor beta chains in this list originate from one sample, sequenced in a study of T cell clones after liver transplantation. Here immunoSEQ multiplex PCR was the method, and the copy in TCRdb shows in-frame clones only, minus some. The table shows about 120,000 clones, with about nine tenths occurring only once. This specimen was CD4+ T cells from blood, taken 12 months after liver transplant. These receptor sequences come from a human patient who received a liver transplant. Certain T cells may be donor cells from the graft.

The rearrangement joins TRBV5-5 to TRBJ2-1; the match to TRBD2 covers 7 bases. From germline, CDR1 is SGHKS and CDR2 YYEKEE (reference sequence). V was clipped by 4 bases and J by 3 bases; unmatched bases: 4. The CDR3 contains 14 residues. CDR3 sequence reads: CASSGRAIYNEQFF. The CDR3 region has the DNA TGTGCCAGCAGCGGGAGGGCCATCTACAATGAGCAGTTCTTC.

The rearrangement uses TRBV15 and TRBJ1-5, with 7 bases identical to TRBD1. The CDR3 contains 16 residues. Germline lookup yields CDR1 LNHNV and CDR2 YYDKDF (reference sequence). The V gene end was trimmed by 0 bases and the J gene end by 4 bases; junction bases not matched to a gene: 6. The CDR3 DNA sequence: TGTGCCACCAGCAGAGATTTTACGACAGGGAATCAGCCCCAGCATTTT. Protein: CATSRDFTTGNQPQHF.

The chain links TRBV10-3 to TRBJ2-3; D is uncertain. The germline V gene has CDR1 ENHRY and CDR2 SYGVKD. Trimming cost V 10 bases and J 4 bases, with 9 bases left between them. The CDR3 has 11 residues. The CDR3 sequence is CATLTSDTQYF. The CDR3 DNA follows: TGTGCCACCCTTACCTCAGATACGCAGTATTTT.

The genes are TRBV10-3 and TRBJ2-1; 11 positions match TRBD2. Germline V gene sequence: CDR1 ENHRY, CDR2 SYGVKD. This CDR3 contains 14 residues. V was clipped by 11 bases and J by 5 bases; unmatched bases: 8. CDR3 in amino acids: CALRVAGGDNEQFF. The CDR3 DNA follows: TGTGCCCTCCGAGTAGCGGGAGGGGACAATGAGCAGTTCTTC.

The chain links TRBV5-6 to TRBJ2-3; the match to TRBD1 covers 7 bases. This CDR3 has 15 residues. CDR1 SGHDT and CDR2 YYEEEE come from the germline V gene. Trimming at V came to 5 bases and at J to 2 bases, leaving 8 bases not matched to a gene. In DNA, the CDR3 is TGTGCCAGCAGAGGAACAGGGGATAACACAGATACGCAGTATTTT. This translates into CASRGTGDNTDTQYF.

The rearrangement joins TRBV5-1 to TRBJ1-2; TRBD1 matches at 8 bases. In germline, CDR1 is SGHRS, CDR2 YFSETQ. Trimming at V came to 0 bases and at J to 4 bases, leaving 5 bases not matched to a gene. The CDR3 loop spans 15 amino acids. The CDR3 loop is CASSLGSGGSYGYTF. The CDR3 nucleotides read TGCGCCAGCAGCTTGGGGTCAGGGGGCTCCTATGGCTACACCTTC.

The genes are TRBV19 and TRBJ2-1, with 8 bases identical to TRBD2. After removal of 5 bases from V and 2 bases from J, the junction contained 8 bases not matched to a gene. The CDR3 contains 16 residues. The germline V gene encodes CDR1 LNHDA and CDR2 SQIVND (reference sequence). The DNA of the CDR3 is TGTGCCAGTAGTTCAATAGCGGGGCTTACCTACAATGAGCAGTTCTTC. It encodes CASSSIAGLTYNEQFF.

This clone was detected a few times. The chain joins TRBV7-9 to TRBJ2-3, with 14 positions matching TRBD2. The CDR3 covers 16 residues. V was pared by 3 bases and J by 4 bases, with 3 bases of the junction left unmatched. Germline assignment: CDR1 SEHNR and CDR2 FQNEAQ (reference sequence). CDR3 protein: CASSLGTSGSADTQYF. The DNA for the CDR3 is TGTGCCAGCAGCTTGGGGACTAGCGGGAGCGCAGATACGCAGTATTTT.

This chain joins TRBV7-6 and TRBJ2-7; D unclear. The germline CDR1 and CDR2 sequences are SGHVS and FNYEAQ. This CDR3 region has 12 residues. The V end was cut by 5 bases, the J end by 4 bases, with 9 bases between. The CDR3 DNA follows: TGTGCCAGCAGCGACGACATTTACGAGCAGTACTTC. Its protein product is CASSDDIYEQYF.

The chain combines TRBV27 with TRBJ2-7; TRBD1 agrees at 10 bases. Germline-derived CDR1 and CDR2 are MNHEY and SMNVEV (reference sequence). This CDR3 has 16 residues. Germline trimming cut 6 bases from V and 6 bases from J; bases unmatched to any gene: 14. The CDR3 DNA reads as TGTGCCAGCAGCCACACTCCGGGACAGGGGCCTCGCGAGCAGTACTTC. This translates into CASSHTPGQGPREQYF.

The chain is built from TRBV15 and TRBJ1-4, with no clear D. This CDR3 region has 14 residues. Trimming pared 1 base from V and 8 bases from J, leaving 11 bases between. CDR1 and CDR2 from the germline V gene are LNHNV and YYDKDF (reference sequence). Written as DNA, the CDR3 is TGTGCCACCAGCAGAGGAGACATGCAGGAAAAACTGTTTTTT. Its translation is CATSRGDMQEKLFF.

This clone was recorded a few times. The V call is TRBV5-4, the J call TRBJ1-2; 7 positions match TRBD1. The germline CDR1 and CDR2 sequences are SGHNT and YYREEE (reference sequence). CDR3 length: 14 amino acids. The J segment lost 3 bases and the V segment lost 3 bases, leaving 5 bases of the junction unmatched. The CDR3 region has the DNA TGTGCCAGCAGCTCCGGACAGGTTGACTATGGCTACACCTTC. This sequence encodes CASSSGQVDYGYTF. Complete variable domain (other parts from reference TRBV5-4 and TRBJ1-2): ETGVTQSPTHLIKTRGQQVTLRCSSQSGHNTVSWYQQALGQGPQFIFQYYREEENGRGNFPPRFSGLQFPNYSSELNVNALELDDSALYLCASSSGQVDYGYTFGSGTRLTVV.

The chain recombines TRBV5-5 with TRBJ2-1, with 11 bases lining up with TRBD1. V lost 3 bases and J lost 15; bases outside the gene matches: 14. CDR3 length equals 15 residues. The germline V gene has CDR1 SGHKS and CDR2 YYEKEE (reference sequence). The CDR3 loop reads CASSSSTGTGGFWFF. CDR3 bases: TGTGCCAGCAGCTCGTCAACCGGGACAGGGGGATTCTGGTTCTTC.

This clone was counted a single time. The chain has TRBV19 and TRBJ1-3, with D tentatively TRBD1 (6 bases). The CDR3 contains 17 residues. Germline CDR1 is LNHDA and CDR2 is SQIVND (reference sequence). V was cut by 7 bases and J by 4 bases, with 23 bases left in between. The DNA for the CDR3 is TGTGCCAGTAACAAATTCGGGGGCCCGGTGGCCGGAAACACCATATATTTT. This gives the protein CASNKFGGPVAGNTIYF.

This chain connects TRBV11-3 to TRBJ2-2, with D perhaps matching TRBD2 (5 bases). Germline values: CDR1 SGHNT, CDR2 YENEEA. The CDR3 runs 15 residues. V was pared by 4 bases and J by 8 bases, with 17 bases between. The CDR3 nucleotides are TGTGCCAGCAGCTCGGGTCGAGGGTTATTTGGGGAGCTGTTTTTT. It translates to CASSSGRGLFGELFF.

The V call is TRBV29-1, the J call TRBJ1-1, with 8 bases that match TRBD1. The CDR3 sequence is 16 residues long. V gave up 6 bases and J gave up 1 base; unmatched junction bases: 13. Germline V gene sequence: CDR1 SQVTM, CDR2 ANQGSEA. The CDR3 reads CSVRGTGDNRNTEAFF. CDR3 sequence (DNA): TGCAGCGTCAGAGGGACAGGCGACAATAGGAACACTGAAGCTTTCTTT.

The CDR3 coding sequence is TGTGCCTGGAGTGTACAGGGCAGGGGGTCCGATCAGCCCCAGCATTTT. It codes for CAWSVQGRGSDQPQHF. The gene calls are TRBV30 and TRBJ1-5; 7 bases match TRBD1. V dropped 0 bases and J dropped 5; count of bases not matched to a gene: 10. The CDR3 contains 16 residues. Per germline, CDR1 GTSNPN and CDR2 SVGIG (reference sequence).

The chain has TRBV28 and TRBJ2-6; 9 bases fit TRBD1. Germline lookup yields CDR1 MDHEN and CDR2 SYDVKM. Trimming at V came to 5 bases and at J to 1 base, leaving 9 bases not matched to a gene. The CDR3 sequence is 18 residues long. The CDR3 region is CASSADRGKGSGANVLTF. The CDR3 DNA reads TGTGCCAGCAGTGCCGACAGGGGGAAAGGGTCTGGGGCCAACGTCCTGACTTTC.

In this sample, this clone turned up a few times. J is TRBJ1-1 and V is TRBV6-5, with a weak D call TRBD1 (6 bases). The CDR3 has 14 amino acids. Germline V gene sequence: CDR1 MNHEY, CDR2 SVGAGI. The V end was cut by 11 bases, the J end by 1 base, with 17 bases between. The CDR3 loop reads CAVGRGSENTEAFF. In nucleotides, the CDR3 is TGTGCCGTCGGGAGGGGGTCGGAGAACACTGAAGCTTTCTTT.

The chain recombines TRBV5-1 with TRBJ1-2; weak D call: TRBD1 (6 bases). CDR1 and CDR2 from the germline V gene are SGHRS and YFSETQ. CDR3 length: 13 residues. V lost 0 bases to trimming and J lost 7 bases, with 10 bases between them. CDR3: CASSLEGGTGYTF. The CDR3 DNA sequence: TGCGCCAGCAGCTTGGAGGGGGGCACTGGCTACACCTTC.

The chain has TRBV9 and TRBJ2-3, with a possible D match to TRBD2 (5 bases). The CDR3 spans 15 residues. CDR1 SGDLS and CDR2 YYNGEE come from the germline V gene. Between the trimmed V and J ends, which lost 2 bases and 0 bases, there was a span of 10 bases. The CDR3 DNA reads TGTGCCAGCAGCGTGGGGAGTATGAGCACAGATACGCAGTATTTT. Amino acids: CASSVGSMSTDTQYF.

V gene TRBV28 combines with J gene TRBJ2-7; D possibly corresponds to TRBD1 (5 bases). The V gene lost 7 bases and the J gene lost 4 bases, with 17 bases spanning the gap. Germline V CDR1 and CDR2: MDHEN, SYDVKM. The CDR3 spans 14 residues. The CDR3 reads CASTLSGQSYEQYF. In DNA, the CDR3 is TGTGCCAGCACCCTCTCAGGACAAAGTTACGAGCAGTACTTC. The whole variable domain, filled in from reference TRBV28 and TRBJ2-7, reads DVKVTQSSRYLVKRTGEKVFLECVQDMDHENMFWYRQDPGLGLRLIYFSYDVKMKEKGDIPEGYSVSREKKERFSLILESASTNQTSMYLCASTLSGQSYEQYFGPGTRLTVT.

This sequence joins TRBV5-1 and TRBJ2-5; maybe TRBD1 (6 bases). This CDR3 contains 14 residues. Between the trimmed V and J ends, which lost 3 bases and 7 bases, there was a span of 16 bases. Germline V CDR1 and CDR2: SGHRS, YFSETQ. This CDR3 reads CASSSGQLIGTQYF. CDR3 bases: TGCGCCAGCAGCTCGGGACAATTAATCGGGACCCAGTACTTC.

The chain couples TRBV30 to TRBJ1-2; a weak D match, TRBD1 (5 bases). V shed 0 bases and J shed 7 bases, with 9 bases lying between them. The germline V gene encodes CDR1 GTSNPN and CDR2 SVGIG (reference sequence). The CDR3 spans 12 residues. The CDR3 is CAWSVGGAGYTF. DNA for the CDR3: TGTGCCTGGAGTGTCGGAGGGGCTGGCTACACCTTC.

This clone appeared many times. CDR3 bases: TGCAGCGTTGAGGAACCGGGACAGGTCTATGGCTACACCTTC. This translates into CSVEEPGQVYGYTF. The chain is built from TRBV29-1 and TRBJ1-2, with 8 positions matching TRBD1. V dropped 3 bases and J dropped 4; count of bases not matched to a gene: 7. CDR3 length: 14 amino acids. CDR1 SQVTM and CDR2 ANQGSEA come from the germline V gene.

The CDR3 coding sequence is TGCGCCAGCCGGGGCGGGAGCGGGTTCGGAGAGCAGTACTTC. This sequence encodes CASRGGSGFGEQYF. The gene calls are TRBV10-2 and TRBJ2-7; 7 bases match TRBD2. Germline CDR1 WSHSY, CDR2 SAAADI. The J segment lost 7 bases and the V segment lost 8 bases, leaving 14 bases of the junction unmatched. The CDR3 loop spans 14 amino acids.

The chain couples TRBV29-1 to TRBJ1-5; D is uncertain. Germline V gene data show CDR1 as SQVTM and CDR2 as ANQGSEA. The germline V and J ends were trimmed by 6 bases and 3 bases, with 12 bases remaining between them. The CDR3 covers 13 residues. The CDR3 DNA sequence: TGCAGCGTATTCTCCGACAACAATCAGCCCCAGCATTTT. Translated: CSVFSDNNQPQHF.

The rearrangement uses TRBV29-1 and TRBJ2-1, with 8 bases identical to TRBD2. Trimming took 7 bases from V and 13 from J; bases not matched to a gene: 12. There are 12 residues in the CDR3. The V gene's germline CDR1 is SQVTM and CDR2 ANQGSEA. Here the CDR3 DNA reads TGCAGCGCCCCGGGGGGGGCAGGCTTACAGTTCTTC. This encodes CSAPGGAGLQFF.

The chain's CDR3 is CASSWLAGVRYEQYF. The CDR3, as DNA: TGTGCCAGCAGCTGGTTAGCGGGAGTAAGGTACGAGCAGTACTTC. The V and J genes are TRBV6-6 and TRBJ2-7, with 9 bases that match TRBD2. CDR1 is MNHNY and CDR2 is SVGAGI in the germline V gene (reference sequence). CDR3 length equals 15 residues. J gave up 4 bases and V 6 bases, and 10 bases lay outside the gene matches.

J is TRBJ2-5 and V is TRBV5-4; 9 nucleotides align to TRBD1. V shed 4 bases, J shed 2 bases, and the junction held 9 bases outside the gene matches. This CDR3 is 16 amino acids long. CDR1 and CDR2 (germline): SGHNT, YYREEE (reference sequence). CDR3 sequence reads: CASSVQGARNQETQYF. The DNA of the CDR3 is TGTGCCAGCAGCGTACAGGGGGCACGAAATCAAGAGACCCAGTACTTC.